This is a list of T cell receptor beta chains from one sample in a study of shared clonotypes between healthy human individuals. Repertoires were generated with immunoSEQ multiplex PCR, while TCRdb's copy carries only in-frame clones and drops some. The profile shows more than 200,000 clones, under 80% of them singletons. The sequencing input was memory CD4+ T cells sorted from blood. The source is a man younger than 45 in good health. CDR3s leave out the opening cysteine and the closing phenylalanine or tryptophan. The size entry is marked missing in some rows and otherwise reads once, few, many or a size class.

>TRBJ2-3|-|TRBV5-1
ASSLAVTSHTDTQY
>TRBJ2-7|-|TRBV25-1
ASSEMTGGHEQY
>TRBJ2-6|-|TRBV28
ASSLGFSSGANVLT
>TRBJ2-7|-|TRBV4-3
ASSRDLGEQY
>TRBJ1-2|-|TRBV19
ASTYRWDGYT
>TRBJ2-7|once|TRBV28
ASLGGGPYEQY
>TRBJ2-3|many|TRBV10-1
ASSETIGESTDTQY
>TRBJ2-5|-|TRBV5-6
ASSLVSVQETQY
>TRBJ1-1|few|TRBV28
ASSRGMNTEAF
>TRBJ2-7|-|TRBV21-1
ASSKGRVSGSGYEQY
>TRBJ1-4|-|TRBV15
ATSRDRGSVNEKLF
>TRBJ1-4|once|TRBV5-1
ASSGQGFEKLF
>TRBJ2-1|-|TRBV7-3
ASSLSEGSYNEQF
>TRBJ1-2|-|TRBV2
ASKSYPGQGYGYT
>TRBJ1-3|-|TRBV19
ASSPLYRNTIY
>TRBJ2-7|-|TRBV5-6
ASSLAGTLTYEQY
>TRBJ2-3|-|TRBV5-4
ASSARTGTYTDTQY
>TRBJ2-1|few|TRBV7-6
ASSSNGGDEQF
>TRBJ1-1|-|TRBV5-1
ASSPGGQNIGEAF
>TRBJ2-2|-|TRBV11-2
ASSFQNTGELF
>TRBJ2-3|-|TRBV28
ASVGYRGDTQY
>TRBJ1-3|-|TRBV6-5
ASSYLVPGSGNTIY
>TRBJ2-2|-|TRBV5-1
ASSLRAETNTGELF
>TRBJ1-5|-|TRBV5-3
ARSLGQGNQPQH
>TRBJ2-1|-|TRBV5-1
ASSLDGQGDYNEQF
>TRBJ2-5|-|TRBV5-1
ASSSDPQETQY
>TRBJ2-3|-|TRBV5-1
ASSQLAGGADTQY
>TRBJ1-1|-|TRBV5-6
ASSFRGADTEAF
>TRBJ2-1|few|TRBV28
ASSLRTSGREKNEQF
>TRBJ2-3|-|TRBV7-8
ASSLGGIGTDTQY
>TRBJ1-5|few|TRBV7-9
ASSSERRGSQPQH
>TRBJ2-7|-|TRBV7-8
ASRKITGGDNEQY
>TRBJ2-5|-|TRBV9
ASSVQDQETQY
>TRBJ2-2|-|TRBV2
ASSEAGINTGELF
>TRBJ1-2|many|TRBV5-6
ASSLGQSGYYGYT
>TRBJ2-1|few|TRBV20-1
SAKPLNEQF
>TRBJ2-2|-|TRBV5-1
ASSLNSRQGTGELF
>TRBJ1-1|-|TRBV11-2
ASSPRTEAF
>TRBJ1-2|-|TRBV11-3
ASSLEPRGRYGYT
>TRBJ2-7|-|TRBV6-5
ASSRRDEQY
>TRBJ1-1|many|TRBV18
ASSPLSAAEAF
>TRBJ2-7|-|TRBV7-9
ASSFTGAASYEQY
>TRBJ2-2|few|TRBV29-1
SVEPGGSGELF
>TRBJ2-4|few|TRBV7-2
ASSFTENIQY
>TRBJ2-4|-|TRBV5-4
ASSLVGAKNIQY
>TRBJ2-1|-|TRBV10-3
AIGTATSNEQF
>TRBJ2-7|few|TRBV9
ASSVGVTGFHEQY
>TRBJ2-2|-|TRBV4-1
ASSQGLAGTGELF
>TRBJ2-3|-|TRBV5-6
ASSLAGPPGQY
>TRBJ2-1|once|TRBV7-8
ASSLSAWATEQF
>TRBJ1-2|few|TRBV9
ASSARDRGNYGYT
>TRBJ2-2|-|TRBV28
ASSLEVAGGRTGELF
>TRBJ2-2|-|TRBV2
ASNSGRAGGELF
>TRBJ2-5|-|TRBV7-3
ASSPPGQQETQY
>TRBJ1-3|-|TRBV2
ASSEVGFQDTIY
>TRBJ1-1|-|TRBV7-9
ASSSDRGTNTEAF
>TRBJ2-7|-|TRBV7-9
ASSFGSGRVLNPLYEQY
>TRBJ2-5|few|TRBV15
ATSRETWGETQY
>TRBJ2-1|-|TRBV7-9
ASSDGPGYNEQF